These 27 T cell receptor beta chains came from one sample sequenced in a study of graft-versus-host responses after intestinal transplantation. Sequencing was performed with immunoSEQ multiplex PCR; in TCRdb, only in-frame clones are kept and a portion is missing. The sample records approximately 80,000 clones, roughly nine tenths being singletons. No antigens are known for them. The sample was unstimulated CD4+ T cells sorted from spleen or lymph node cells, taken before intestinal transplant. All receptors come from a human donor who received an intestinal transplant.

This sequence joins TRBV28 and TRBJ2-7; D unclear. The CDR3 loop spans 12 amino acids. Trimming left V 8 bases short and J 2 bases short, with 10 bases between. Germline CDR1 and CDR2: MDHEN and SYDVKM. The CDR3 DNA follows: TGTGCCAGCGGAGAGAACACCTACGAGCAGTACTTC. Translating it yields CASGENTYEQYF.

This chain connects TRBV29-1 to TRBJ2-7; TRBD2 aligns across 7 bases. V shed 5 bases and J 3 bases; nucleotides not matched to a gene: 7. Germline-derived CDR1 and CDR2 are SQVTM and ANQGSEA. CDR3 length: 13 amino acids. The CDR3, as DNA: TGCAGCGTTCGGGGGGTGGGGTTCTACGAGCAGTACTTC. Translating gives CSVRGVGFYEQYF.

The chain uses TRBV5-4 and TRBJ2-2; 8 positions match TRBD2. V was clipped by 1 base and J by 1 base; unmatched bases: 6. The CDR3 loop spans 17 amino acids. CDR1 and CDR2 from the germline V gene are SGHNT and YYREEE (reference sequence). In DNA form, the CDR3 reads TGTGCCAGCAGCTTGACTAATCTAGCGGGGAACACCGGGGAGCTGTTTTTT. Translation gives CASSLTNLAGNTGELFF.

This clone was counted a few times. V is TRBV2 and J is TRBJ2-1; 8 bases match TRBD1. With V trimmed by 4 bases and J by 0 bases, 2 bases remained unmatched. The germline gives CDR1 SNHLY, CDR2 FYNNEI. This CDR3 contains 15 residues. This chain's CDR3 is CASSGQGNSYNEQFF. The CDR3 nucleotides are TGTGCCAGCAGTGGACAGGGGAACTCCTACAATGAGCAGTTCTTC.

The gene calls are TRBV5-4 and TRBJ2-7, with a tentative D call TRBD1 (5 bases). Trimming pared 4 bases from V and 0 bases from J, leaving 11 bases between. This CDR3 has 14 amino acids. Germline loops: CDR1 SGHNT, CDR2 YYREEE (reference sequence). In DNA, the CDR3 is TGTGCCAGCAGCCGTGACAGAGACTCCTACGAGCAGTACTTC. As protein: CASSRDRDSYEQYF.

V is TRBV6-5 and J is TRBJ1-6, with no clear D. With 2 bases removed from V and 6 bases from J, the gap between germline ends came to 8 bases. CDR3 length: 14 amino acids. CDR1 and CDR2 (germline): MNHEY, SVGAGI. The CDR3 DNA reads TGTGCCAGCAGTTACCTAGCCTCTAATTCACCCCTCCACTTT. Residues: CASSYLASNSPLHF.

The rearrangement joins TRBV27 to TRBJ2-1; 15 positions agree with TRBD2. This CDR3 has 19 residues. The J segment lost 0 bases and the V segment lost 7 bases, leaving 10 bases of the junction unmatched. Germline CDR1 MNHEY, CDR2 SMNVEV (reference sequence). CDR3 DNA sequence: TGTGCCAGCACCCCTGGACTAGCGGGGGGGGAAAGCTCCTACAATGAGCAGTTCTTC. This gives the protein CASTPGLAGGESSYNEQFF.

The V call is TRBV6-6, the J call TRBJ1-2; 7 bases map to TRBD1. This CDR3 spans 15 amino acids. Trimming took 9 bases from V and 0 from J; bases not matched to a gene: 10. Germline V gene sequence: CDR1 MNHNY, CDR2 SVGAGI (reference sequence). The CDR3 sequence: CASKSGTEANYGYTF. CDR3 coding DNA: TGTGCCAGTAAATCCGGGACAGAAGCTAACTATGGCTACACCTTC.

The CDR3 region is CASSLSEGSGRITQIRDTQYF. Written as DNA, the CDR3 is TGTGCCAGCAGTTTATCTGAGGGTAGCGGGAGAATAACACAGATACGAGATACGCAGTATTTT. The rearrangement uses TRBV28 and TRBJ2-3, with 9 bases that match TRBD2. This CDR3 spans 21 amino acids. In germline, CDR1 is MDHEN, CDR2 SYDVKM. The junction had 22 bases not matched to a gene; V was cut back by 1 base and J by 5 bases.

Here the CDR3 DNA reads TGTGCCAGCTCACCAGCTAGCGGGGGTTACAATGAGCAGTTCTTC. This translates into CASSPASGGYNEQFF. The V call is TRBV18, the J call TRBJ2-1; the match to TRBD2 covers 10 bases. The V gene's germline CDR1 is KGHSH and CDR2 LQKENI. The CDR3 has 15 residues. J gave up 4 bases and V 2 bases, and 2 bases lay outside the gene matches.

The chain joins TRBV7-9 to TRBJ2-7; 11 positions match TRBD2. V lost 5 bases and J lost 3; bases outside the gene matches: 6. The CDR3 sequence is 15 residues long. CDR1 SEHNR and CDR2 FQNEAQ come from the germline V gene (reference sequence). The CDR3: CASSQGLAEGYEQYF. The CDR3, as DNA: TGTGCCAGCAGCCAGGGACTAGCGGAGGGCTACGAGCAGTACTTC.

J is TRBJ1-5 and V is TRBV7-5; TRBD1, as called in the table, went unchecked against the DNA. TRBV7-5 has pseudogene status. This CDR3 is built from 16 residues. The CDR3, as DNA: TGTGCCAGAAGCTCCCCCACAGGCGATAGCAATCAGCCCCAGCATTTT. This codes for CARSSPTGDSNQPQHF.

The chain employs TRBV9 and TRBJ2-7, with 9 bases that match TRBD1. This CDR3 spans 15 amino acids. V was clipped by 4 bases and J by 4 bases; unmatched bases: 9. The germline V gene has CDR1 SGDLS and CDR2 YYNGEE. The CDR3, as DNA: TGTGCCAGCAGCCTTACCGGGACAGGGCTATACGAGCAGTACTTC. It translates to CASSLTGTGLYEQYF.

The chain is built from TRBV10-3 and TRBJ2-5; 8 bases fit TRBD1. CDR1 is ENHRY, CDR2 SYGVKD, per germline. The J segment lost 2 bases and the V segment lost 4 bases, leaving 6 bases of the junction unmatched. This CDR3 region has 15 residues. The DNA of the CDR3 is TGTGCCATCAGTGGTCCAGGGGGCCGACAAGAGACCCAGTACTTC. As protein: CAISGPGGRQETQYF.

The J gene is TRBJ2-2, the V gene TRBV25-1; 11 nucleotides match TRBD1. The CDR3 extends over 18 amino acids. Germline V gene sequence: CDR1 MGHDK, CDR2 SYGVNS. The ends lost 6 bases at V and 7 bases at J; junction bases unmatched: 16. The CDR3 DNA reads TGTGCCAGCAGGAGGACAGGGGGCTTCTCCTCCCTTGACGGGGAGCTGTTTTTT. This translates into CASRRTGGFSSLDGELFF.

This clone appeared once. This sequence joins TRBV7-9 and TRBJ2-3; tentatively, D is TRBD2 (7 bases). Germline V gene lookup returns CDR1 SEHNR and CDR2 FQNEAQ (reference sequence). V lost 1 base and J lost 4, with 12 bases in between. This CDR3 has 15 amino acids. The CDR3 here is CASSLEGGRADTQYF. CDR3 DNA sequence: TGTGCCAGCAGCTTAGAGGGGGGGCGGGCAGATACGCAGTATTTT.

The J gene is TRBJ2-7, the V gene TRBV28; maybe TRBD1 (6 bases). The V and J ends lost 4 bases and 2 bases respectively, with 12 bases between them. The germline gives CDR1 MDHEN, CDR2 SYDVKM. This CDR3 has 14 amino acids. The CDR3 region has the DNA TGTGCCAGCAGTTCTCAAACAGGGACCTACGAGCAGTACTTC. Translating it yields CASSSQTGTYEQYF.

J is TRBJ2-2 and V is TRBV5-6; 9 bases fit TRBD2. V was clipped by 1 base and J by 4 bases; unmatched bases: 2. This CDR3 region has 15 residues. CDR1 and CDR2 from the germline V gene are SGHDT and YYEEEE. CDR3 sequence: CASSLRLAVTGELFF. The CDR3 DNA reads TGTGCCAGCAGCTTGCGACTAGCGGTCACCGGGGAGCTGTTTTTT.

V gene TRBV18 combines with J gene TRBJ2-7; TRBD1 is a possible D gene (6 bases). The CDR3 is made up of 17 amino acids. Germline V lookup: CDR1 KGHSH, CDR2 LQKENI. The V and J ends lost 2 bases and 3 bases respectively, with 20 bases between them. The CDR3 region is CASSPTNATGFLYEQYF. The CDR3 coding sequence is TGTGCCAGCTCACCAACAAACGCTACAGGGTTCCTCTACGAGCAGTACTTC.

The CDR3 here is CSVSGGIWETEAFF. The CDR3, as DNA: TGCAGCGTATCGGGGGGCATTTGGGAAACTGAAGCTTTCTTT. This chain joins TRBV29-1 and TRBJ1-1; tentatively, D is TRBD1 (6 bases). In germline, CDR1 is SQVTM, CDR2 ANQGSEA. The CDR3 totals 14 residues. The V end was cut by 6 bases, the J end by 5 bases, with 19 bases between.

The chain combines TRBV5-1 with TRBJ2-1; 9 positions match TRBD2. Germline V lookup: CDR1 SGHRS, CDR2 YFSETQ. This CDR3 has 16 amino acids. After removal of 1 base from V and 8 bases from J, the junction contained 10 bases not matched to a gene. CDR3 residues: CASSLQVAGVSDEQFF. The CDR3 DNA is TGCGCCAGCAGCTTGCAGGTAGCGGGAGTTTCCGATGAGCAGTTCTTC.

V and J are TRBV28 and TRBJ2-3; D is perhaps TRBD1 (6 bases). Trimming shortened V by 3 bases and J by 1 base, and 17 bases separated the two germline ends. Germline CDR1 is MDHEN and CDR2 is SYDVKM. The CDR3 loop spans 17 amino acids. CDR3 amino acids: CASSLAGQLGGTDTQYF. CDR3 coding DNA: TGTGCCAGCAGTTTGGCAGGACAGTTAGGGGGCACAGATACGCAGTATTTT.

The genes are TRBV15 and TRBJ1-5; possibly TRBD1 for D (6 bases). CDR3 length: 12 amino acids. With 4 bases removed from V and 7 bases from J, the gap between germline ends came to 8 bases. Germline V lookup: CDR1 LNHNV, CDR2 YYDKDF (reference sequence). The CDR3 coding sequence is TGTGCCACCAGCATGAGGGGGCAGCCCCAGCATTTT. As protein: CATSMRGQPQHF.

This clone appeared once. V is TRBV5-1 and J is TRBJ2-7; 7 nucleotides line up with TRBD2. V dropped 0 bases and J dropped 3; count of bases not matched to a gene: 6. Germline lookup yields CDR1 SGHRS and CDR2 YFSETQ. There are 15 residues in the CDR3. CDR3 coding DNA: TGCGCCAGCAGCTTGGCGGGGGGAGTTGGCTACGAGCAGTACTTC. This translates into CASSLAGGVGYEQYF.

DNA for the CDR3: TGTGCCAGCAGCAAAACAGGGGGAAGCACCGGGGAGCTGTTTTTT. Its translation: CASSKTGGSTGELFF. The J gene is TRBJ2-2, the V gene TRBV7-3; TRBD1 agrees at 8 bases. Trimming took 5 bases from V and 4 from J; bases not matched to a gene: 6. The CDR3 contains 15 residues. Germline CDR1 and CDR2: SGHTA and FQGTGA. Based on the CDR3 plus reference TRBV7-3 and TRBJ2-2, the full variable domain is GAGVSQTPSNKVTEKGKYVELRCDPISGHTALYWYRQSLGQGPEFLIYFQGTGAADDSGLPNDRFFAVRPEGSVSTLKIQRTERGDSAVYLCASSKTGGSTGELFFGEGSRLTVL.

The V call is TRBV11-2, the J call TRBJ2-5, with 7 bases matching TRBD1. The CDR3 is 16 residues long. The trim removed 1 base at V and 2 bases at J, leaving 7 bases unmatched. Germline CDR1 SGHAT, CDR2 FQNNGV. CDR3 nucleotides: TGTGCCAGCAGCTTAGGAGTGGGACAGTTACAAGAGACCCAGTACTTC. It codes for CASSLGVGQLQETQYF.

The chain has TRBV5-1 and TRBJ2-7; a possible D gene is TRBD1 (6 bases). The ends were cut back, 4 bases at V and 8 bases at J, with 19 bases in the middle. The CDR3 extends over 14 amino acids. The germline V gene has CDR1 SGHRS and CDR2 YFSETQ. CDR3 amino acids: CASSPAPSDSKQYF. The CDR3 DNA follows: TGCGCCAGCAGCCCAGCCCCCTCGGACAGTAAGCAGTACTTC.